This T cell receptor beta chain is from a study of blood T cell repertoires in COVID-19. Study in general: PBMCs, B-cell-depleted T cells, or T cells provided the cDNA or gDNA that made up the material.

As processed by the authors: Scientists estimated how many nucleated cells there were by amplifying reference gene primers. The protocol was immunoSEQ multiplex PCR, while the TCRdb copy is restricted to in-frame clones and leaves out a portion. V, J and clone size reflect that table, while D and trimming were determined from the DNA. In the table there are about 320,000 clones, around nine tenths of which are singletons. The germline V gene encodes CDR1 SGHVS and CDR2 FQNEAQ. The CDR3 contains 15 residues. The J segment lost 4 bases and the V segment lost 1 base, leaving 1 base of the junction unmatched. Participants' own reports of clinical history determined their cohort assignment.

This clonotype was obtained from a man aged 55-75 years who had recovered from COVID-19. Source material: PBMCs or T cells enriched from blood (not recorded which). The chain links TRBV7-8 to TRBJ2-7; 13 bases map to TRBD2. In nucleotides, the CDR3 is TGTGCCAGCAGCTTAGTACTAGCGGGAGGGTACGAGCAGTACTTC. This gives the protein CASSLVLAGGYEQYF. Full variable domain (rest looked up from reference TRBV7-8 and TRBJ2-7): GAGVSQSPRYKVAKRGQDVALRCDPISGHVSLFWYQQALGQGPEFLTYFQNEAQLDKSGLPSDRFFAERPEGSVSTLKIQRTQQEDSAVYLCASSLVLAGGYEQYFGPGTRLTVT.